The 14 T cell receptor beta chains reported below all come from one sample, sequenced in a study of immune evolution from preneoplasia to lung adenocarcinoma. Profiling relied on immunoSEQ multiplex PCR, and the TCRdb table lists in-frame clones only, not all of them. The sample gives thousands of clones, roughly 80% of which show up once; approximately 8.3% is in the top ten. The sequenced sample consisted of FFPE minimally invasive lung adenocarcinoma tissue. The receptors here all came from a donor older than 65 with lung adenocarcinoma.

This sequence joins TRBV7-3 and TRBJ2-1; D ambiguous. Germline CDR1 and CDR2: SGHTA and FQGTGA. The length of the CDR3 is 15 residues. Deletions cut 8 bases from V and 0 bases from J, with 14 bases between. The CDR3 nucleotides are TGTGCCAGCGCCTCCTCCCCGAGCTCCTACAATGAGCAGTTCTTC. Translated, it gives CASASSPSSYNEQFF.

This chain uses TRBV30 with TRBJ2-5; 10 positions agree with TRBD1. The assigned J gene may be wrong: the sequence end matches TRBJ2-7 better. CDR3 length equals 16 residues. CDR1 is GTSNPN and CDR2 is SVGIG in the germline V gene (reference sequence). The CDR3 sequence is CAWTLPGQGSKYEQYF. CDR3 in DNA: TGTGCCTGGACCCTTCCGGGACAGGGGAGTAAATACGAGCAGTACTTC.

This rearrangement joins TRBV10-3 to TRBJ1-5; no clear D. CDR1 is ENHRY, CDR2 SYGVKD, per germline. This CDR3 has 13 residues. The CDR3 DNA reads as TGTGCGGGTGCCGAAGGGCAAAATCAGCCCCAGCATTTT. This sequence encodes CAGAEGQNQPQHF.

This clone appeared a few times. A junction boundary mismatches the germline segment, possibly from a read error. V is TRBV7-7 and J is TRBJ2-7; D tentatively fits TRBD1 or TRBD2 (5 bases each). The CDR3 is 13 residues long. Germline CDR1 reads SSHAT; CDR2 reads FNYEAQ (reference sequence). This chain's CDR3 is CASSKDEGYEQYF. The CDR3 coding sequence is TGTGCTAGCAGTAAAGACGAGGGGTACGAGCAGTACTTC. Full variable domain (rest looked up from reference TRBV7-7 and TRBJ2-7): GAGVSQSPRYKVTKRGQDVTLRCDPISSHATLYWYQQALGQGPEFLTYFNYEAQPDKSGLPSDRFSAERPEGSISTLTIQRTEQRDSAMYRCASSKDEGYEQYFGPGTRLTVT.

The chain recombines TRBV7-9 with TRBJ1-1; D gene unclear. The V end lost 1 base, the J end lost 7 bases, and 10 bases lay between the germline ends. The CDR3 is made up of 13 amino acids. Germline V CDR1 and CDR2: SEHNR, FQNEAQ (reference sequence). The CDR3 loop reads CASSLDGVDEAFF. The CDR3 nucleotides are TGTGCCAGCAGCTTAGATGGTGTGGATGAAGCTTTCTTT.

This chain links TRBV11-2 with TRBJ2-7; D is tentatively TRBD1 or TRBD2 (5 bases each). The V gene's germline CDR1 is SGHAT and CDR2 FQNNGV. Trimming took 2 bases from V and 6 from J, leaving 11 bases between them. The CDR3 has 13 residues. The chain's CDR3 is CASSLYQGPEQYF. CDR3 DNA: TGTGCCAGCAGCTTATATCAGGGACCCGAGCAGTACTTC.

V is TRBV11-1 and J is TRBJ2-5, with 9 positions matching TRBD2. V trimming: 1 base; J trimming: 4 bases; junction bases outside the gene matches: 7. The CDR3 loop spans 16 amino acids. Germline CDR1 is SGHAT and CDR2 is FQDESV (reference sequence). CDR3 loop: CASSLGVAGEGETQYF. CDR3 nucleotides: TGTGCCAGCAGCTTAGGGGTAGCGGGAGAGGGAGAGACCCAGTACTTC.

This CDR3 is CASSAPPTGSLGEQYF. The CDR3, as DNA: TGTGCCAGCAGCGCCCCGCCGACAGGGAGTCTTGGCGAGCAGTACTTC. The rearrangement uses TRBV7-6 and TRBJ2-7, with 7 positions matching TRBD1. CDR1 and CDR2 from the germline V gene are SGHVS and FNYEAQ. The CDR3 runs to 16 residues. Unmatched junction bases numbered 16, after V lost 5 bases and J lost 6 bases.

The chain joins TRBV12-5 to TRBJ1-1; TRBD1 agrees at 8 bases. Per the germline V gene, CDR1 is LGHNT and CDR2 is FRNRAP. Unmatched junction bases numbered 5, after V lost 3 bases and J lost 5 bases. This CDR3 is built from 14 residues. The CDR3 region has the DNA TGTGCTAGTGGTTTCGGACAGGGTTTTACTGAAGCTTTCTTT. Amino acid sequence: CASGFGQGFTEAFF. Together with reference TRBV12-5 and TRBJ1-1, the CDR3 gives the full variable domain: DARVTQTPRHKVTEMGQEVTMRCQPILGHNTVFWYRQTMMQGLELLAYFRNRAPLDDSGMPKDRFSAEMPDATLATLKIQPSEPRDSAVYFCASGFGQGFTEAFFGQGTRLTVV.

The chain has TRBV7-2 and TRBJ1-5; 9 bases align to TRBD1. CDR3 length: 14 residues. CDR1 is SGHTA, CDR2 FQGNSA, per germline. The ends lost 6 bases at V and 6 bases at J; junction bases unmatched: 6. CDR3 coding DNA: TGTGCCAGCAGTCGGGACAGGGAGGTTCAGCCCCAGCATTTT. This translates into CASSRDREVQPQHF. Combining the CDR3 with reference TRBV7-2 and TRBJ1-5 gives the whole variable domain GAGVSQSPSNKVTEKGKDVELRCDPISGHTALYWYRQSLGQGLEFLIYFQGNSAPDKSGLPSDRFSAERTGGSVSTLTIQRTQQEDSAVYLCASSRDREVQPQHFGDGTRLSIL.

The V call is TRBV7-6, the J call TRBJ2-7; a weak D match, TRBD1 (8 bases). Germline lookup yields CDR1 SGHVS and CDR2 FNYEAQ. The CDR3 consists of 16 residues. Trimming shortened V by 1 base and J by 2 bases, and 15 bases separated the two germline ends. The CDR3 region has the DNA TGTGCCAGCAGCTTAGAAGCGGGACAGGTAACCTACGAGCAGTACTTC. Translation gives CASSLEAGQVTYEQYF.

The chain has TRBV7-3 and TRBJ2-1; TRBD2 matches 8 bases. The CDR3 loop spans 16 amino acids. V lost 5 bases to trimming and J lost 4 bases; unmatched junction nucleotides: 10. Looked up from germline, CDR1 is SGHTA and CDR2 is FQGTGA. CDR3: CASSPSAGARYNEQFF. The CDR3 DNA reads TGTGCCAGCAGCCCCTCAGCGGGAGCGAGATACAATGAGCAGTTCTTC.

The chain combines TRBV19 with TRBJ1-2; 8 bases fit TRBD1. V was clipped by 5 bases and J by 8 bases; unmatched bases: 4. Germline V gives CDR1 LNHDA, CDR2 SQIVND (reference sequence). This CDR3 comprises 12 residues. This CDR3 is CASSPDRVGYTF. The CDR3 DNA is TGTGCCAGTAGTCCGGACAGGGTAGGCTACACCTTC.

V usage is TRBV7-6 and J usage is TRBJ2-3; D is unclear. Between the trimmed V and J ends, which lost 5 bases and 0 bases, there was a span of 12 bases. CDR1 is SGHVS, CDR2 FNYEAQ, per germline. The CDR3 runs to 15 residues. This CDR3 is CASSQSWASTDTQYF. Here the CDR3 DNA reads TGTGCCAGCAGCCAATCTTGGGCTAGCACAGATACGCAGTATTTT.